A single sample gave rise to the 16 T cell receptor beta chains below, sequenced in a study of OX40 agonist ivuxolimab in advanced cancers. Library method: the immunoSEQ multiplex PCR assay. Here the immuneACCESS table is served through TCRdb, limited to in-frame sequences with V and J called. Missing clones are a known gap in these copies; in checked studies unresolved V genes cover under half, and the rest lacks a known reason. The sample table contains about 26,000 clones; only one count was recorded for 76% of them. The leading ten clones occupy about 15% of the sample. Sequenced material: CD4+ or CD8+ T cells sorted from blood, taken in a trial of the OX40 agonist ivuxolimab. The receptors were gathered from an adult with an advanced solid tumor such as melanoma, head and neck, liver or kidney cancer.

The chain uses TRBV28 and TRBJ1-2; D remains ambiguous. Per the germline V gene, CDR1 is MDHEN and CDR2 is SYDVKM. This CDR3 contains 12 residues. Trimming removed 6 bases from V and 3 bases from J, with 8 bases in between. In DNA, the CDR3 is TGTGCCAGCAGCCCTTACTACTATGGCTACACCTTC. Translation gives CASSPYYYGYTF.

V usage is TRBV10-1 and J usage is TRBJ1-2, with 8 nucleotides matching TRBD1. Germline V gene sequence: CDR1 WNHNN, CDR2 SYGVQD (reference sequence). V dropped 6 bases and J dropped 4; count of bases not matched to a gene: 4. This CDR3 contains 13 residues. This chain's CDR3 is CASRGDRGYGYTF. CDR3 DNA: TGCGCCAGCAGGGGTGACAGGGGCTATGGCTACACCTTC.

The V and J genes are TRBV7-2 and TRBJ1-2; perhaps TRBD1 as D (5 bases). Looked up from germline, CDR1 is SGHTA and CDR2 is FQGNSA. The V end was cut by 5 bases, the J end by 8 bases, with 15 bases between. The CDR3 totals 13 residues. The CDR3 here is CASSIDSSLGYTF. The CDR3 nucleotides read TGTGCCAGCAGCATCGACAGCTCGCTGGGCTACACCTTC.

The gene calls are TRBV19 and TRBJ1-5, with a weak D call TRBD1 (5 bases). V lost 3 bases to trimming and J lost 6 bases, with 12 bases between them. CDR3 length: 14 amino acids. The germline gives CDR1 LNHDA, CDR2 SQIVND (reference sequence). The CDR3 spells CASSIRDRGQPQHF. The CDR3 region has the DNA TGTGCCAGTAGTATCCGGGACCGAGGTCAGCCCCAGCATTTT. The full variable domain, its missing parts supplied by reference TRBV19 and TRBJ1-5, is DGGITQSPKYLFRKEGQNVTLSCEQNLNHDAMYWYRQDPGQGLRLIYYSQIVNDFQKGDIAEGYSVSREKKESFPLTVTSAQKNPTAFYLCASSIRDRGQPQHFGDGTRLSIL.

CDR3 nucleotides: TGTGCCAGCAGTGGTTCGACAGGGCGTACTGAAGCTTTCTTT. Translation: CASSGSTGRTEAFF. The chain recombines TRBV6-1 with TRBJ1-1; 7 bases align to TRBD1. Looked up from germline, CDR1 is MNHNS and CDR2 is SASEGT. This CDR3 region has 14 residues. Trimming cost V 4 bases and J 5 bases; bases outside gene matches: 7.

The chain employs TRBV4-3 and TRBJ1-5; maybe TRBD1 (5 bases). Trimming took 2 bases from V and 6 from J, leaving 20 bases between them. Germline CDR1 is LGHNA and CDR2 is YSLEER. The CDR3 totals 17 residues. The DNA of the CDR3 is TGCGCCAGCAGCCAACCCCCCCCCAGGGAGGTCAGTCAGCCCCAGCATTTT. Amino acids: CASSQPPPREVSQPQHF.

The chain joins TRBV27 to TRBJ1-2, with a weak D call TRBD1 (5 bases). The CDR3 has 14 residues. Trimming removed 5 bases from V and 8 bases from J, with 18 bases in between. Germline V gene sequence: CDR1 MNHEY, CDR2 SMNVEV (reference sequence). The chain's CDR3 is CASSTYQGVGGYTF. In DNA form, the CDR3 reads TGTGCCAGCAGTACGTACCAGGGAGTGGGGGGCTACACCTTC.

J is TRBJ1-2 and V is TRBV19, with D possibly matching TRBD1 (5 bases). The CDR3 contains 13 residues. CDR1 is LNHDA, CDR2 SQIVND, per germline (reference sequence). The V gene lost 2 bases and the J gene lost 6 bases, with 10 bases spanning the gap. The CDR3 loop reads CASSITEGHGYTF. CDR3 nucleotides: TGTGCCAGTAGTATAACGGAGGGACATGGCTACACCTTC.

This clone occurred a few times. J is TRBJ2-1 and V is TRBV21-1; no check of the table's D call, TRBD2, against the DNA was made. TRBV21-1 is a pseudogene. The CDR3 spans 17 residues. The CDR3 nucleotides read TGTGCCAGCAGCAGATTCCTCCGGGACTTATCCTACAATGAGCAGTTCTTC. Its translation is CASSRFLRDLSYNEQFF.

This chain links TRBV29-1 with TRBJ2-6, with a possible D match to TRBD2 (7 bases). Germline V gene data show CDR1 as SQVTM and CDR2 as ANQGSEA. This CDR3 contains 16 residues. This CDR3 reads CDQKGGKSSGANVLTF. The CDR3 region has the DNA TGCGACCAAAAGGGGGGGAAAAGCTCTGGGGCCAACGTCCTGACTTTC.

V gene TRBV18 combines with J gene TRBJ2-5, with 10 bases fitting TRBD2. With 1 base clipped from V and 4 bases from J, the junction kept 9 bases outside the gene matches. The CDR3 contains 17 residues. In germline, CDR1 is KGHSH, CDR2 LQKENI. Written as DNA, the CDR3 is TGTGCCAGCTCACCACGTCAAGCGGGGGGGATGAGAGAGACCCAGTACTTC. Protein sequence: CASSPRQAGGMRETQYF.

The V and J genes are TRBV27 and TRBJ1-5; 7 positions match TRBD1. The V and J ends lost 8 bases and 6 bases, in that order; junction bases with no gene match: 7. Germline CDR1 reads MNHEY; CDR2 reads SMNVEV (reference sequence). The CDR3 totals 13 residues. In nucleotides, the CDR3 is TGTGCCAGCCGACAGGGTCAAAGTCAGCCCCAGCATTTT. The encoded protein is CASRQGQSQPQHF.

CDR3 protein: CASSVDPGRGTDTQYF. The CDR3 bases are TGTGCCAGCAGCGTAGACCCAGGGAGGGGCACAGATACGCAGTATTTT. The chain recombines TRBV9 with TRBJ2-3; TRBD2 matches 7 bases. Germline V gene sequence: CDR1 SGDLS, CDR2 YYNGEE. V lost 0 bases to trimming and J lost 1 base; unmatched junction nucleotides: 5. The length of the CDR3 is 16 residues.

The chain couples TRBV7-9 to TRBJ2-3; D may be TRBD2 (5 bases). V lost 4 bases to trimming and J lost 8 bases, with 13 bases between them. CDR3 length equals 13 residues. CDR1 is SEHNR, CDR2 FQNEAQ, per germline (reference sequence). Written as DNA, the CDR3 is TGTGCCAGCAGCTCCTCCCATGGGAGTACGCAGTATTTT. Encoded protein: CASSSSHGSTQYF.

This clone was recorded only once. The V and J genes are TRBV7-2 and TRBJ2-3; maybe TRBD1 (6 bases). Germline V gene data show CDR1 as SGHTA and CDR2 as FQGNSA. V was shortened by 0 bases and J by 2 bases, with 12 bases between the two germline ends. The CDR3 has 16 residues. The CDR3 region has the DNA TGTGCCAGCAGCTTAGCGGGGGCAGTTTTCACAGATACGCAGTATTTT. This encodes CASSLAGAVFTDTQYF.

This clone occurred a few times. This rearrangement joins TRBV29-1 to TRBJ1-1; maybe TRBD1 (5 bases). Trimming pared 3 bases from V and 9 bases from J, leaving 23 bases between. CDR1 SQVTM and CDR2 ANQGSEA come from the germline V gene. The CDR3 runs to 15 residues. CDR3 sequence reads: CSVDVGVSWLSQAFF. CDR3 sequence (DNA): TGCAGCGTTGATGTAGGGGTTAGTTGGTTGAGTCAAGCTTTCTTT.